Here is one TCR beta chain with its context. TCRdb's table, derived via immunoSEQ multiplex PCR, lists solely in-frame clones and lacks some. The sample lists 120,000 to 150,000 clones; roughly 84% were seen once. Ages ranged from 18 to 89 years, with residence in about 24 US areas. Participant-given clinical history determined each cohort assignment. CDR1 and CDR2 from the germline V gene are SGHTA and FQGTGA. The length of the CDR3 is 14 residues. Trimming took 7 bases from V and 8 from J, leaving 18 bases between them. This sample is drawn from a study of blood T cell repertoires in COVID-19. Turning to the study itself: Samples taken during acute and convalescent COVID-19 were collected in the United States, Italy and Spain.

The chain uses TRBV7-3 and TRBJ2-1; D remains unclear. The sequenced sample was PBMCs or T cells enriched from blood (not recorded which). The TCR sequence derives from a woman aged 45-65 years who had been exposed to COVID-19. The CDR3 bases are TGTGCCAGCATCGTCCGGGTCTCCCTCCATGAGCAGTTCTTC. It is translated as CASIVRVSLHEQFF.